The 21 T cell receptor beta chains given below trace back to one sample, sequenced in a study of T-cell reconstitution after alpha-beta-depleted transplantation in children. Unique molecular identifiers tagged the TCRbeta library. In TCRdb, the PCR reads were re-called with MiXCR into one record per CDR3 protein. This sample has 90,000 to 100,000 distinct CDR3 sequences; 23% occur once, and the top ten carry about 20%. Here the sequenced sample was PBMCs, taken before TCRalphabeta/CD19-depleted stem cell transplant. The source of these receptors is a boy between 2 and 15 years old with acute lymphoblastic leukemia, due to receive a stem cell transplant.

The chain is built from TRBV7-2 and TRBJ2-3, with D unclear. There are 13 residues in the CDR3. V lost 5 bases and J 4 bases, leaving 10 bases between the germline ends. Germline CDR1 reads SGHTA; CDR2 reads FQGNSA. CDR3 residues: CASSTRSADTQYF. The CDR3 nucleotides are TGTGCCAGCAGCACTCGATCGGCAGATACGCAGTATTTT.

The chain's CDR3 is CASSTTERVYEQYF. The CDR3 DNA reads TGTGCCAGCAGTACTACCGAGCGGGTTTACGAGCAGTACTTC. This chain connects TRBV28 to TRBJ2-7; weak D call: TRBD2 (6 bases). Between the trimmed V and J ends, which lost 5 bases and 4 bases, there was a span of 15 bases. Per germline, CDR1 MDHEN and CDR2 SYDVKM. This CDR3 has 14 amino acids. Using reference TRBV28 and TRBJ2-7 for the parts outside the CDR3, the full variable domain is DVKVTQSSRYLVKRTGEKVFLECVQDMDHENMFWYRQDPGLGLRLIYFSYDVKMKEKGDIPEGYSVSREKKERFSLILESASTNQTSMYLCASSTTERVYEQYFGPGTRLTVT.

The chain recombines TRBV12-3 or TRBV12-4 with TRBJ2-1; D gene ambiguous. The CDR3 runs to 11 residues. Trimming removed 10 bases from V and 8 bases from J, with 12 bases in between. CDR3 amino acids: CATSRGDEQFF. CDR3 coding DNA: TGTGCCACCTCGCGTGGGGATGAGCAGTTCTTC.

This clonotype has just a few counts. The chain has TRBV20-1 and TRBJ1-2, with 10 bases lining up with TRBD1. Germline V lookup: CDR1 DFQATT, CDR2 SNEGSKA (reference sequence). This CDR3 has 14 amino acids. Losses at the gene ends were 5 bases for V and 6 bases for J; bases not matched to a gene: 9. The CDR3 region has the DNA TGCAGTGCTCTTATGACTGGACAGGGGGATGGCTACACCTTC. It yields the protein CSALMTGQGDGYTF.

This chain joins TRBV4-2 and TRBJ2-2, with TRBD2 identical over 7 bases. The CDR3 length is 17 residues. Germline V lookup: CDR1 LGHNA, CDR2 YNFKEQ. Germline trimming cut 4 bases from V and 4 bases from J; bases unmatched to any gene: 12. This CDR3 is CASSPKGASGGTGELFF. In DNA form, the CDR3 reads TGTGCCAGCAGCCCAAAAGGGGCTAGCGGAGGCACCGGGGAGCTGTTTTTT.

This clonotype showed up just a few times. CDR3 sequence: CASNPTGDDSGGARDTQYF. The CDR3 DNA sequence: TGTGCCAGTAACCCAACAGGGGACGATAGCGGAGGGGCAAGGGATACGCAGTATTTT. V usage is TRBV28 and J usage is TRBJ2-3, with D maybe TRBD1 (7 bases). Germline CDR1 and CDR2: MDHEN and SYDVKM. Trimming left V 9 bases short and J 6 bases short, with 34 bases between. The CDR3 covers 19 residues. The variable domain in full, with the rest retrieved from reference TRBV28 and TRBJ2-3, is DVKVTQSSRYLVKRTGEKVFLECVQDMDHENMFWYRQDPGLGLRLIYFSYDVKMKEKGDIPEGYSVSREKKERFSLILESASTNQTSMYLCASNPTGDDSGGARDTQYFGPGTRLTVL.

At least ten counts were recorded for this clonotype. The chain recombines TRBV5-1 with TRBJ1-1, with D perhaps matching TRBD1 (5 bases). The CDR3 sequence is 13 residues long. CDR1 is SGHRS, CDR2 YFSETQ, per germline. V lost 7 bases and J 3 bases, leaving 13 bases between the germline ends. The CDR3 nucleotides read TGCGCCAGCGCCCAGATGGGGGACACTGAAGCTTTCTTT. Its translation is CASAQMGDTEAFF.

This chain joins TRBV2 and TRBJ2-5; D gene ambiguous. Germline V gene sequence: CDR1 SNHLY, CDR2 FYNNEI. Trimming cost V 1 base and J 5 bases, with 11 bases left between them. The CDR3 spans 14 residues. The CDR3 sequence is CASSEGVAYETQYF. As DNA, the CDR3 is TGTGCCAGCAGTGAAGGGGTGGCGTACGAGACCCAGTACTTC.

This clonotype came up many times. J is TRBJ1-2 and V is TRBV20-1; D ambiguous. This CDR3 has 15 residues. Germline assignment: CDR1 DFQATT and CDR2 SNEGSKA (reference sequence). The ends were cut back, 1 base at V and 6 bases at J, with 18 bases in the middle. Here the CDR3 reads CSARAPIVADNGYTF. The CDR3 DNA follows: TGCAGTGCTAGAGCTCCGATAGTGGCTGATAATGGCTACACCTTC.

This clonotype was detected only a few times. This chain uses TRBV5-1 with TRBJ2-1; TRBD2 aligns across 10 bases. This CDR3 has 19 amino acids. V was pared by 3 bases and J by 0 bases, with 12 bases of the junction left unmatched. Germline CDR1 and CDR2: SGHRS and YFSETQ. CDR3 DNA: TGCGCCAGCAGCTATTTTCGACTAGCGGGCACCAGCTCCTACAATGAGCAGTTCTTC. Translated, it gives CASSYFRLAGTSSYNEQFF.

In its sample, this clonotype was seen a few times. The V and J genes are TRBV25-1 and TRBJ2-5; the match to TRBD1 covers 9 bases. CDR3 length: 16 amino acids. Trimming at V came to 6 bases and at J to 2 bases, leaving 10 bases not matched to a gene. Germline V gene sequence: CDR1 MGHDK, CDR2 SYGVNS. The CDR3 nucleotides read TGTGCCAGCAGAGCGTTTAGGACAGGGGAACAAGAGACCCAGTACTTC. As protein: CASRAFRTGEQETQYF.

This clonotype was seen a single time. A read error is likely, as this CDR3 ends without the conserved phenylalanine or tryptophan. The chain couples TRBV2 to TRBJ2-1; D uncertain. V was trimmed by 1 base and J by 1 base, leaving 2 bases between them. In germline, CDR1 is SNHLY, CDR2 FYNNEI. The CDR3 has 13 amino acids. The CDR3: CASSEGSYNEQFY. The CDR3 DNA follows: TGTGCCAGCAGTGAAGGGTCCTACAATGAGCAGTTCTAC.

The J gene is TRBJ2-1, the V gene TRBV3-1, with 9 bases identical to TRBD2. Germline loops: CDR1 LGHDT, CDR2 YNNKEL (reference sequence). The trim removed 4 bases at V and 10 bases at J, leaving 8 bases unmatched. The CDR3 length is 14 residues. The DNA of the CDR3 is TGTGCCAGCAGCCTCCCGACTAGCGGCAGGGAGCAGTTCTTC. This codes for CASSLPTSGREQFF.

This clonotype came up a few times. V is TRBV7-2 and J is TRBJ2-1; 10 nucleotides agree with TRBD1. V trimming: 4 bases; J trimming: 14 bases; junction bases outside the gene matches: 5. The CDR3 spans 12 residues. Per the germline V gene, CDR1 is SGHTA and CDR2 is FQGNSA. CDR3 sequence (DNA): TGTGCCAGCAGCTACCGGGACAGGGGAGAGTTCTTC. It yields the protein CASSYRDRGEFF.

The rearrangement joins TRBV25-1 to TRBJ2-7; the D gene could be TRBD1 or TRBD2 (5 bases each). V was trimmed by 5 bases and J by 7 bases, leaving 12 bases between them. Looked up from germline, CDR1 is MGHDK and CDR2 is SYGVNS. The CDR3 length is 12 residues. Written as DNA, the CDR3 is TGTGCCAGCAGTCCGGGAAGGGGAGAGCAGTACTTC. Protein: CASSPGRGEQYF.

The chain employs TRBV6-1 and TRBJ1-2, with 7 bases lining up with TRBD1. The CDR3 has 15 residues. With V trimmed by 6 bases and J by 3 bases, 10 bases remained unmatched. Germline CDR1 and CDR2: MNHNS and SASEGT. CDR3 in DNA: TGTGCCAGCAGCGAAATACCGGGACAGCACTATGGCTACACCTTC. This gives the protein CASSEIPGQHYGYTF.

This clonotype was observed a few times. The chain is built from TRBV10-2 and TRBJ2-7; D remains unclear. Germline V gives CDR1 WSHSY, CDR2 SAAADI. The CDR3 runs to 14 residues. Trimming shortened V by 6 bases and J by 7 bases, and 19 bases separated the two germline ends. The CDR3 spells CASRVLGSGDEQYF. The CDR3 DNA follows: TGCGCCAGCAGGGTCTTGGGGTCGGGTGATGAGCAGTACTTC.

Here the CDR3 DNA reads TGTGCCAGCAGTTTTCTCGGAGAGACCCAGTACTTC. Amino acid sequence: CASSFLGETQYF. The chain is built from TRBV12-3 or TRBV12-4 and TRBJ2-5; D not certain. Between the trimmed V and J ends, which lost 3 bases and 4 bases, there was a span of 6 bases. This CDR3 comprises 12 residues.

Within the sample, this clonotype is medium-sized. The chain uses TRBV7-8 and TRBJ2-4, with 7 bases identical to TRBD1. V shed 5 bases and J 4 bases; nucleotides not matched to a gene: 14. CDR1 and CDR2 from the germline V gene are SGHVS and FQNEAQ. This CDR3 contains 17 residues. This CDR3 reads CASSQPKIDRAKNIQYF. CDR3 bases: TGTGCCAGCAGCCAACCGAAAATAGACAGGGCGAAAAACATTCAGTACTTC.

V and J are TRBV20-1 and TRBJ1-1; 7 bases map to TRBD1. Germline V gene data show CDR1 as DFQATT and CDR2 as SNEGSKA (reference sequence). The CDR3 loop spans 13 amino acids. J was trimmed by 11 bases and V by 0 bases; bases with no gene match: 9. In DNA form, the CDR3 reads TGCAGTGCTAGAGACCCCCTGGTGACAGGGGCTTTCTTT. This codes for CSARDPLVTGAFF.

CDR3 DNA sequence: TGTGCCAGCAGCCAAGACAGGGGGACAACAGATACGCAGTATTTT. Encoded protein: CASSQDRGTTDTQYF. The J gene is TRBJ2-3, the V gene TRBV28; 9 bases line up with TRBD1. Germline-derived CDR1 and CDR2 are MDHEN and SYDVKM. V lost 6 bases, J lost 3 bases, and 7 bases stayed unmatched. There are 15 residues in the CDR3. The variable domain in full, completed from reference TRBV28 and TRBJ2-3, reads DVKVTQSSRYLVKRTGEKVFLECVQDMDHENMFWYRQDPGLGLRLIYFSYDVKMKEKGDIPEGYSVSREKKERFSLILESASTNQTSMYLCASSQDRGTTDTQYFGPGTRLTVL.